What follows are 29 T cell receptor beta chains derived from one specimen sequenced in a study of shared clonotypes between healthy human individuals. TCRdb's table, derived via immunoSEQ multiplex PCR, lists solely in-frame clones and lacks some. Of nearly 750,000 clones detected, 72% appear once; the ten largest clones hold under 2%. Input material: memory CD4+ T cells sorted from blood. The subset: CD45RA-negative fraction. The source is a woman under 40 in good health.

The rearrangement uses TRBV19 and TRBJ2-2; 7 nucleotides align to TRBD1. V lost 3 bases, J lost 3 bases, and 4 bases stayed unmatched. Germline V gene lookup returns CDR1 LNHDA and CDR2 SQIVND (reference sequence). This CDR3 is 15 amino acids long. This CDR3 is CASSIGTAYTGELFF. DNA of the CDR3: TGTGCCAGTAGTATTGGGACAGCCTACACCGGGGAGCTGTTTTTT.

The chain combines TRBV2 with TRBJ2-1, with 9 bases that match TRBD2. The germline V gene has CDR1 SNHLY and CDR2 FYNNEI. With 0 bases clipped from V and 8 bases from J, the junction kept 8 bases outside the gene matches. The CDR3 is 16 amino acids. CDR3 coding DNA: TGTGCCAGCAGTGAAGCGCCCGCTAGCGGGAAGTATGAGCAGTTCTTC. Encoded protein: CASSEAPASGKYEQFF.

V gene TRBV6-1 combines with J gene TRBJ1-1; D is uncertain. Trimming removed 4 bases from V and 11 bases from J, with 11 bases in between. In germline, CDR1 is MNHNS, CDR2 SASEGT. The CDR3 has 11 amino acids. CDR3 protein: CASSAYTLAFF. CDR3 bases: TGTGCCAGCAGTGCTTACACGTTGGCTTTCTTT.

This clone was observed once. The DNA for the CDR3 is TGTGCCAGTACCCCCGGGAGGGAACGCTCTGGGGCCAACGTCCTGACTTTC. This encodes CASTPGRERSGANVLTF. The rearrangement joins TRBV19 to TRBJ2-6; 8 bases agree with TRBD2. Losses at the gene ends were 7 bases for V and 0 bases for J; bases not matched to a gene: 8. The CDR3 totals 17 residues. In germline, CDR1 is LNHDA, CDR2 SQIVND (reference sequence).

The chain uses TRBV5-1 and TRBJ2-3; 7 nucleotides agree with TRBD1. The CDR3 totals 16 residues. Germline CDR1 reads SGHRS; CDR2 reads YFSETQ. V was pared by 4 bases and J by 2 bases, with 10 bases of the junction left unmatched. The CDR3 loop reads CASSPVPGTDTDTQYF. DNA of the CDR3: TGCGCCAGCAGCCCGGTTCCCGGGACAGACACAGATACGCAGTATTTT.

The genes are TRBV19 and TRBJ1-1; weak D call: TRBD1 (6 bases). Germline CDR1 LNHDA, CDR2 SQIVND (reference sequence). Trimming removed 6 bases at V and 4 bases at J, with 18 bases between. This CDR3 region has 15 residues. The chain's CDR3 is CASSEQQGGSTEAFF. DNA of the CDR3: TGTGCCAGTAGCGAGCAACAGGGAGGAAGCACTGAAGCTTTCTTT.

The chain is built from TRBV11-2 and TRBJ2-3; D uncertain. CDR1 and CDR2 from the germline V gene are SGHAT and FQNNGV. V lost 3 bases, J lost 2 bases, and 9 bases lay in between. The CDR3 length is 14 residues. The CDR3 region is CASSLEPYTDTQYF. The CDR3, as DNA: TGTGCCAGCAGCTTGGAACCCTACACAGATACGCAGTATTTT. The variable domain in full, with the rest retrieved from reference TRBV11-2 and TRBJ2-3, is EAGVAQSPRYKIIEKRQSVAFWCNPISGHATLYWYQQILGQGPKLLIQFQNNGVVDDSQLPKDRFSAERLKGVDSTLKIQPAKLEDSAVYLCASSLEPYTDTQYFGPGTRLTVL.

This clone qualifies as medium-sized. The chain uses TRBV6-5 and TRBJ2-7; tentatively, D is TRBD1 (6 bases). The length of the CDR3 is 16 residues. Trimming left V 4 bases short and J 1 base short, with 17 bases between. The germline V gene has CDR1 MNHEY and CDR2 SVGAGI. The CDR3 here is CASSSSWQGSSYEQYF. The CDR3 bases are TGTGCCAGCAGTTCGTCGTGGCAGGGGAGTTCCTACGAGCAGTACTTC.

The chain links TRBV27 to TRBJ1-2, with D possibly TRBD1 on 6 matching bases. The CDR3 runs to 14 residues. Trimming removed 6 bases from V and 7 bases from J, with 18 bases in between. Germline-derived CDR1 and CDR2 are MNHEY and SMNVEV (reference sequence). DNA of the CDR3: TGTGCCAGCAGGGCCTCACAGGGTTCGGGTGGCTACACCTTC. It encodes CASRASQGSGGYTF.

The chain has TRBV7-2 and TRBJ2-6; 7 nucleotides agree with TRBD2. The germline V gene encodes CDR1 SGHTA and CDR2 FQGNSA. The CDR3 spans 17 residues. V was clipped by 4 bases and J by 4 bases; unmatched bases: 10. CDR3 loop: CASSSFGRGYGANVLTF. CDR3 nucleotides: TGTGCCAGCAGCTCTTTTGGGAGGGGTTACGGGGCCAACGTCCTGACTTTC.

V usage is TRBV18 and J usage is TRBJ1-2; tentatively, D is TRBD1 (5 bases). V lost 2 bases to trimming and J lost 4 bases, with 5 bases between them. CDR1 is KGHSH, CDR2 LQKENI, per germline. The CDR3 length is 12 residues. The CDR3 sequence is CASSPRGYGYTF. Here the CDR3 DNA reads TGTGCCAGCTCACCAAGGGGCTATGGCTACACCTTC.

The chain recombines TRBV5-1 with TRBJ2-5, with 12 bases identical to TRBD2. Losses at the gene ends were 4 bases for V and 4 bases for J; bases not matched to a gene: 5. CDR3 size: 15 residues. CDR1 and CDR2 (germline): SGHRS, YFSETQ. The CDR3 DNA follows: TGCGCCAGCAGCCCCCTAGCGGGAGGGCCAGAGACCCAGTACTTC. Its translation is CASSPLAGGPETQYF.

The chain's CDR3 is CASRRHVNTEAFF. In nucleotides, the CDR3 is TGTGCCAGCAGGAGACATGTTAACACTGAAGCTTTCTTT. This chain joins TRBV6-1 and TRBJ1-1; no clear D gene. CDR1 and CDR2 (germline): MNHNS, SASEGT. CDR3 size: 13 residues. Trimming stripped 6 bases from V and 2 bases from J, with 10 bases between.

This chain uses TRBV5-1 with TRBJ2-2; D not certain. Germline CDR1 reads SGHRS; CDR2 reads YFSETQ. V shed 10 bases and J shed 1 base, with 14 bases lying between them. This CDR3 region has 14 residues. CDR3 in amino acids: CAGRIWRNTGELFF. In DNA, the CDR3 is TGCGCCGGACGCATTTGGAGGAACACCGGGGAGCTGTTTTTT.

V usage is TRBV11-2 and J usage is TRBJ2-1; 11 bases align to TRBD2. CDR1 and CDR2 (germline): SGHAT, FQNNGV. The length of the CDR3 is 16 residues. With V trimmed by 5 bases and J by 3 bases, 6 bases remained unmatched. Written as DNA, the CDR3 is TGTGCCAGCAGCCAAAGAACTAGCGGGGGCTACAATGAGCAGTTCTTC. Amino acids: CASSQRTSGGYNEQFF.

V and J are TRBV19 and TRBJ2-7; no reliable D call. Germline loops: CDR1 LNHDA, CDR2 SQIVND (reference sequence). This CDR3 contains 13 residues. The V end lost 3 bases, the J end lost 4 bases, and 10 bases lay between the germline ends. The CDR3 nucleotides are TGTGCCAGTAGTATTTTGCCAGGTTACGAGCAGTACTTC. As protein: CASSILPGYEQYF.

The chain recombines TRBV28 with TRBJ1-2, with D possibly being TRBD1 (6 bases). This CDR3 has 13 amino acids. Trimming removed 2 bases from V and 8 bases from J, with 12 bases in between. Germline CDR1 MDHEN, CDR2 SYDVKM. The CDR3 protein is CASSLGGRGGYTF. The CDR3 region has the DNA TGTGCCAGCAGTTTAGGGGGGCGCGGAGGCTACACCTTC.

The chain employs TRBV5-4 and TRBJ2-2; D is ambiguous. The CDR3 has 14 residues. V shed 3 bases and J shed 7 bases, with 13 bases lying between them. CDR1 and CDR2 from the germline V gene are SGHNT and YYREEE (reference sequence). The CDR3 DNA is TGTGCCAGCAGCTCTACTGCCCTCATCGGGGAGCTGTTTTTT. Translation gives CASSSTALIGELFF.

V and J are TRBV11-2 and TRBJ1-1; D possibly corresponds to TRBD1 (6 bases). Trimming removed 5 bases at V and 5 bases at J, with 9 bases between. The V gene's germline CDR1 is SGHAT and CDR2 FQNNGV. This CDR3 spans 12 amino acids. CDR3 sequence reads: CASSPQGTEAFF. The CDR3, as DNA: TGTGCCAGCAGCCCACAGGGAACTGAAGCTTTCTTT.

This chain joins TRBV1 and TRBJ2-7; the DNA was not compared with TRBD2, the D call given in the table. TRBV1 is deemed a pseudogene. The CDR3 is made up of 15 amino acids. This CDR3 reads CTSSPTLAESYEQYF. As DNA, the CDR3 is TGCACCAGCAGCCCAACTCTAGCGGAGAGCTACGAGCAGTACTTC.

The rearrangement links TRBV11-2 to TRBJ2-2; unclear D gene. This CDR3 region has 14 residues. Germline V gene data show CDR1 as SGHAT and CDR2 as FQNNGV. Trimming pared 5 bases from V and 5 bases from J, leaving 12 bases between. The CDR3 here is CASSPIVKTGELFF. For the CDR3, the DNA is TGTGCCAGCAGCCCAATCGTGAAGACCGGGGAGCTGTTTTTT. The full variable domain, its missing parts supplied by reference TRBV11-2 and TRBJ2-2, is EAGVAQSPRYKIIEKRQSVAFWCNPISGHATLYWYQQILGQGPKLLIQFQNNGVVDDSQLPKDRFSAERLKGVDSTLKIQPAKLEDSAVYLCASSPIVKTGELFFGEGSRLTVL.

This chain uses TRBV5-4 with TRBJ2-2, with 8 nucleotides matching TRBD2. Germline CDR1 SGHNT, CDR2 YYREEE (reference sequence). With 6 bases clipped from V and 2 bases from J, the junction kept 3 bases outside the gene matches. This CDR3 has 14 amino acids. The CDR3 loop is CASTRTSNTGELFF. CDR3 DNA: TGTGCCAGCACTCGGACTAGCAACACCGGGGAGCTGTTTTTT.

This chain uses TRBV15 with TRBJ2-5; D unresolved. Germline V CDR1 and CDR2: LNHNV, YYDKDF (reference sequence). This CDR3 comprises 12 residues. Trimming shortened V by 4 bases and J by 5 bases, and 8 bases separated the two germline ends. The CDR3 reads CATSTYAETQYF. The CDR3 nucleotides are TGTGCCACCAGCACATATGCGGAGACCCAGTACTTC.

The chain couples TRBV5-1 to TRBJ2-3; TRBD2 matches at 10 bases. V shed 0 bases and J 1 base; nucleotides not matched to a gene: 8. Germline CDR1 is SGHRS and CDR2 is YFSETQ. The CDR3 contains 18 residues. The CDR3 nucleotides read TGCGCCAGCAGCTTGGGTCTAGCGGGAGAAAGGGGCACAGATACGCAGTATTTT. Translation: CASSLGLAGERGTDTQYF.

The J gene is TRBJ1-5, the V gene TRBV6-1; perhaps TRBD1 as D (5 bases). Germline values: CDR1 MNHNS, CDR2 SASEGT. CDR3 length: 15 amino acids. Trimming cost V 7 bases and J 3 bases, with 16 bases left between them. CDR3 nucleotides: TGTGCCAGCAAGCGCCGGGGGGAGAACAATCAGCCCCAGCATTTT. Protein: CASKRRGENNQPQHF.

Concerning this clone itself: Other DNA sequences in this specimen translate into the identical CDR3. V usage is TRBV30 and J usage is TRBJ1-2, with D possibly being TRBD1 (6 bases). V was trimmed by 5 bases and J by 5 bases, leaving 9 bases between them. The CDR3 consists of 11 residues. Germline V CDR1 and CDR2: GTSNPN, SVGIG (reference sequence). The CDR3 DNA is TGTGCCTGGGGAACAGGGTATGGCTACACCTTC. This sequence encodes CAWGTGYGYTF. Supplemented by reference TRBV30 and TRBJ1-2, the full variable domain reads SQTIHQWPATLVQPVGSPLSLECTVEGTSNPNLYWYRQAAGRGLQLLFYSVGIGQISSEVPQNLSASRPQDRQFILSSKKLLLSDSGFYLCAWGTGYGYTFGSGTRLTVV.

CDR3 nucleotides: TGTGCCAGCTCAAATTCCTACGAGCAGTACTTC. The encoded protein is CASSNSYEQYF. The chain joins TRBV18 to TRBJ2-7; no clear D gene. This CDR3 contains 11 residues. The V gene lost 5 bases and the J gene lost 1 base, with 3 bases spanning the gap. Germline loops: CDR1 KGHSH, CDR2 LQKENI.

This rearrangement joins TRBV5-1 to TRBJ2-5; D is unresolved. There are 13 residues in the CDR3. Germline assignment: CDR1 SGHRS and CDR2 YFSETQ. Trimming pared 4 bases from V and 3 bases from J, leaving 10 bases between. This CDR3 is CASSIRREETQYF. CDR3 DNA: TGCGCCAGCAGCATCCGAAGGGAAGAGACCCAGTACTTC.

The rearrangement uses TRBV5-5 and TRBJ2-2, with a weak D call TRBD1 (5 bases). V was shortened by 0 bases and J by 1 base, with 10 bases between the two germline ends. In germline, CDR1 is SGHKS, CDR2 YYEKEE (reference sequence). The CDR3 consists of 16 residues. This chain's CDR3 is CASSLEWTQNTGELFF. CDR3 DNA sequence: TGTGCCAGCAGCTTGGAGTGGACACAGAACACCGGGGAGCTGTTTTTT.